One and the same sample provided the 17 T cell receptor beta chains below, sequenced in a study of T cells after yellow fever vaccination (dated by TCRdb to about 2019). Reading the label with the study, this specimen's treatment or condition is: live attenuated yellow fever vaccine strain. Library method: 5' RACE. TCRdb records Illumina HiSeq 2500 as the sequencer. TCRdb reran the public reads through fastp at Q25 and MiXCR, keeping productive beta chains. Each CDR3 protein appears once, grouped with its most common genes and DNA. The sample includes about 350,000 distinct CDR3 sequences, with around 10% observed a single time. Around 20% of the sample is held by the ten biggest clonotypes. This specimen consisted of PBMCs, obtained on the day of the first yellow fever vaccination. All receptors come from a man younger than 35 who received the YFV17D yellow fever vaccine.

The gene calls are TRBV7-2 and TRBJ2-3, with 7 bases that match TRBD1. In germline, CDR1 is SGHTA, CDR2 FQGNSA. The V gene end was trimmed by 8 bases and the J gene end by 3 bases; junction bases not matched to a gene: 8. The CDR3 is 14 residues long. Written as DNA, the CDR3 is TGTGCCAGCGGGGCGACAGGGTCAACAGATACGCAGTATTTT. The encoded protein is CASGATGSTDTQYF.

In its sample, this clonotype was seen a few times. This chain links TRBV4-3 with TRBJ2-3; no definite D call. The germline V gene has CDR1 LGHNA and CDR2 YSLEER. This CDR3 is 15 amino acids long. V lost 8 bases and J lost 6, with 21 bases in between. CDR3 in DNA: TGCGCCAGCGGGGTAGACCTGGATTCGATTGATACGCAGTATTTT. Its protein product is CASGVDLDSIDTQYF.

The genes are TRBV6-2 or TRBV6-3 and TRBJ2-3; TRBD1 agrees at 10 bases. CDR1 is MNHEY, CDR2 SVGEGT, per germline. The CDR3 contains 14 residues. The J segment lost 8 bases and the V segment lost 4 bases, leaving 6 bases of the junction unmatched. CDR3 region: CASSFDRGLGTQYF. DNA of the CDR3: TGTGCCAGCAGTTTCGACAGGGGGCTTGGTACGCAGTATTTT.

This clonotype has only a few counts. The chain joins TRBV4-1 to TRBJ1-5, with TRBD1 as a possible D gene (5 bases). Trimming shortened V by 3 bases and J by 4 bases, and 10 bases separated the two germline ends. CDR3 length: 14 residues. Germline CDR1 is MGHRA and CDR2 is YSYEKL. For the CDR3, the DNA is TGCGCCAGCAGCCAGGGACGGGCGAATCAGCCCCAGCATTTT. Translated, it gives CASSQGRANQPQHF.

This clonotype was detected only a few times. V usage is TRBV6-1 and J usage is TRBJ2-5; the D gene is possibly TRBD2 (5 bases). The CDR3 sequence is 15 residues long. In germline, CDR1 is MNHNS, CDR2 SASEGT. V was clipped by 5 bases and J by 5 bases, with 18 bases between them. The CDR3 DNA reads TGTGCCAGCAGTCCGGGGAGTCAAGAACCTGAGACCCAGTACTTC. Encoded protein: CASSPGSQEPETQYF.

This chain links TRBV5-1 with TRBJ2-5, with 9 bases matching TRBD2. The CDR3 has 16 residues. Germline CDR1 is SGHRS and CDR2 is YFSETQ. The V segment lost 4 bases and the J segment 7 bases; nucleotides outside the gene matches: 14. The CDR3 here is CASSDLKAGGSGTQYF. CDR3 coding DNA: TGCGCCAGCAGCGATCTTAAAGCGGGGGGCTCTGGGACCCAGTACTTC.

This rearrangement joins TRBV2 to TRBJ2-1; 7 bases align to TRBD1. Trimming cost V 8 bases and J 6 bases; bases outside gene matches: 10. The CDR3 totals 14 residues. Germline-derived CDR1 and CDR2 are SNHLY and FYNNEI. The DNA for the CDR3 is TGTGCCAGCGGGGACAGTGAGTATGCCAATGAGCAGTTCTTC. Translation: CASGDSEYANEQFF.

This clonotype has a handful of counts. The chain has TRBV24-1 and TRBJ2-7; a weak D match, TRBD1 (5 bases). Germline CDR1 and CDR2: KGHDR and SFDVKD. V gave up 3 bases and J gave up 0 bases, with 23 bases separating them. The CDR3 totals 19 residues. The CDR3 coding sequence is TGTGCCACCAGTGATCCTCACCTGTCTACAGGACCAAGCTCCTACGAGCAGTACGTC. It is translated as CATSDPHLSTGPSSYEQYV.

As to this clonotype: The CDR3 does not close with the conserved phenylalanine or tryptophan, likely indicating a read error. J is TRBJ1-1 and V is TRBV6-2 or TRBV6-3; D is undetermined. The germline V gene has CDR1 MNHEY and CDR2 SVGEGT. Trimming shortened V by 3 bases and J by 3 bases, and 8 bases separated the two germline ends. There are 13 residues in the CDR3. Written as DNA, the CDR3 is TGTGCCAGCAGTTATAAGGAGGACACTGAAGCTTTCTGT. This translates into CASSYKEDTEAFC.

CDR3 nucleotide sequence: TGTGCCAGCAGTGCGACAGGGGGTAACACCATATATTTT. It specifies CASSATGGNTIYF. The V and J genes are TRBV12-3 or TRBV12-4 and TRBJ1-3; the match to TRBD1 covers 9 bases. The V gene end was trimmed by 5 bases and the J gene end by 7 bases; junction bases not matched to a gene: 3. This CDR3 spans 13 amino acids.

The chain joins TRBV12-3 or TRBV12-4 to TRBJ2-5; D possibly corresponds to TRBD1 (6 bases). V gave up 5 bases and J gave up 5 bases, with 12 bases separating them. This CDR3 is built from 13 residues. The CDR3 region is CASSDRRRETQYF. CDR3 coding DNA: TGTGCCAGCAGTGACAGGAGGAGGGAGACCCAGTACTTC.

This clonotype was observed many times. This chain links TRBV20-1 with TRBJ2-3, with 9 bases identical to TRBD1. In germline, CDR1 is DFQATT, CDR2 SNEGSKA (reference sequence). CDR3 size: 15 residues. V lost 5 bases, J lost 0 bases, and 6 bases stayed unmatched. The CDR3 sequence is CSAGRQGGSTDTQYF. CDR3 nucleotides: TGCAGTGCTGGCAGACAGGGGGGGAGCACAGATACGCAGTATTTT.

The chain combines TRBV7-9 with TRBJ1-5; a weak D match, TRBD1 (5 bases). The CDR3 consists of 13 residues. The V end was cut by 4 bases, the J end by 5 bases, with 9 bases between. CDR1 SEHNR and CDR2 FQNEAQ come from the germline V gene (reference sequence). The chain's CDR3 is CASSSSGDQPQHF. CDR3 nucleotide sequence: TGTGCCAGCAGCTCTTCGGGGGATCAGCCCCAGCATTTT.

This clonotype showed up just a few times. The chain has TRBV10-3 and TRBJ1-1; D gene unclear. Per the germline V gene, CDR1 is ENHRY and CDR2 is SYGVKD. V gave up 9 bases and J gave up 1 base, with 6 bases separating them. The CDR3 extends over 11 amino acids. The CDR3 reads CAIFRNTEAFF. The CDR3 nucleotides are TGTGCCATTTTTAGGAACACTGAAGCTTTCTTT.

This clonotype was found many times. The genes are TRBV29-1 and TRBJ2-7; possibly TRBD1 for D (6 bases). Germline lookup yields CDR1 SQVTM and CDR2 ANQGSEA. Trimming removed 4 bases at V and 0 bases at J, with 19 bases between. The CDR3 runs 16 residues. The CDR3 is CSVVPYWGHLSYEQYV. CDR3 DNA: TGCAGCGTTGTCCCCTACTGGGGACACCTCTCCTACGAGCAGTACGTC.

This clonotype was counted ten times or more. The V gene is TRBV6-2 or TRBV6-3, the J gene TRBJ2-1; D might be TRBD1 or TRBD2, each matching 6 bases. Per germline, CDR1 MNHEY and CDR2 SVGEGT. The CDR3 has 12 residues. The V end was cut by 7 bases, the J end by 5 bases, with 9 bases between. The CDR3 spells CASNRGHNEQFF. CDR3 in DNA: TGTGCCAGCAACCGGGGGCACAATGAGCAGTTCTTC.

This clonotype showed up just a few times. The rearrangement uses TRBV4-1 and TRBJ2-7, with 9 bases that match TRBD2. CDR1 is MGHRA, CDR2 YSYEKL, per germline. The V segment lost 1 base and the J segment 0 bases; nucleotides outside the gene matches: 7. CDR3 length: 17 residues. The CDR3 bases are TGCGCCAGCAGCCAAGGAGAGGGACTAGCCCGCTCCTACGAGCAGTACTTC. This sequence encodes CASSQGEGLARSYEQYF.